Shown below are 7 T cell receptor beta chains from a single sample sequenced in a study of vaccination and CD4 T cells after COVID-19. The antigens these receptors bind are not known. Documented treatment: 10-day PBMC culture with coronavirus spike peptide pools or control peptides (ViraFEST assay). The Oncomine TCR Beta short-read assay was what sequenced the DNA obtained from cultured CD4+ T cells. From the PCR reads, TCRdb called clonotypes with MiXCR, one entry per CDR3 protein. The sample shows 9,500 to 11,000 distinct CDR3 sequences, 30% of them seen only once. The specimen comprised CD4+ T cells from blood, cultured in vitro, sampled after SARS-CoV-2 vaccination. The receptors here all came from a human donor who had recovered from COVID-19.

The chain combines TRBV12-3 or TRBV12-4 with TRBJ2-2, with a possible D match to TRBD2 (5 bases). The CDR3 has 15 residues. V shed 4 bases and J shed 6 bases, with 15 bases lying between them. The CDR3 coding sequence is TGTGCCAGCAGTTCCCTGCTAGCTTTCGCCGGGGAGCTGTTTTTT. Translating it yields CASSSLLAFAGELFF.

This clonotype was found once. The DNA is left out, because the CDR3 cannot be placed on it with certainty; the CDR3 is given as TCRdb lists it. The chain uses TRBV6-1 and TRBJ1-2. Germline CDR1 MNHNS, CDR2 SASEGT. The CDR3 adds up to 23 amino acids, both ends counted. CDR3 region: CASTNQTSMYLCASSLTVYGYTF.

The chain employs TRBV6-2 or TRBV6-3 and TRBJ1-1; no clear D. V was cut by 7 bases and J by 6 bases, with 15 bases left in between. Germline CDR1 reads MNHEY; CDR2 reads SVGEGT. This CDR3 region has 13 residues. CDR3 region: CASTPKWLSEAFF. Written as DNA, the CDR3 is TGTGCCAGCACCCCTAAGTGGCTCTCTGAAGCTTTCTTT.

By its share, this clonotype is large. This rearrangement joins TRBV19 to TRBJ1-2; D gene ambiguous. CDR1 and CDR2 (germline): LNHDA, SQIVND (reference sequence). With 6 bases removed from V and 2 bases from J, the gap between germline ends came to 13 bases. The CDR3 extends over 14 amino acids. The CDR3 here is CASRLDQTNYGYTF. CDR3 in DNA: TGTGCCAGTAGATTAGATCAGACCAACTATGGCTACACCTTC. The full variable domain, its missing parts supplied by reference TRBV19 and TRBJ1-2, is DGGITQSPKYLFRKEGQNVTLSCEQNLNHDAMYWYRQDPGQGLRLIYYSQIVNDFQKGDIAEGYSVSREKKESFPLTVTSAQKNPTAFYLCASRLDQTNYGYTFGSGTRLTVV.

CDR3 sequence: CASSLFPDRVTEAFF. The CDR3 DNA reads TGTGCCAGCAGCCTCTTCCCCGACAGGGTCACTGAAGCTTTCTTT. The genes are TRBV11-2 and TRBJ1-1; the match to TRBD1 covers 7 bases. The length of the CDR3 is 15 residues. V dropped 5 bases and J dropped 4; count of bases not matched to a gene: 10. The V gene's germline CDR1 is SGHAT and CDR2 FQNNGV.

There are a few counts of this clonotype. V gene TRBV6-1 combines with J gene TRBJ2-3; 7 nucleotides agree with TRBD2. Trimming cost V 5 bases and J 2 bases; bases outside gene matches: 10. The CDR3 length is 16 residues. CDR1 is MNHNS, CDR2 SASEGT, per germline. CDR3 DNA: TGTGCCAGCAGTCCCCGTCCAAGCGGGATCACAGATACGCAGTATTTT. This translates into CASSPRPSGITDTQYF.

This clonotype is large. This rearrangement joins TRBV7-2 to TRBJ2-5, with 8 bases that match TRBD2. Germline CDR1 SGHTA, CDR2 FQGNSA. The CDR3 consists of 15 residues. V lost 6 bases and J lost 2; bases outside the gene matches: 8. CDR3 sequence: CASRPGLGRQETQYF. CDR3 nucleotide sequence: TGTGCCAGCAGACCGGGACTAGGACGTCAAGAGACCCAGTACTTC.